This TCR beta chain was sequenced for a study of T-cell reconstitution after alpha-beta-depleted transplantation in children. The library targeted TCRbeta and was prepared with unique molecular identifiers. TCRdb independently ran MiXCR on the PCR reads; one entry per CDR3 protein. Here the sample spans 450,000 to 600,000 distinct CDR3 sequences, approximately 29% being singletons. This TCR was sampled from a human donor who donated a stem cell graft to a child with aplastic anemia. Material: PBMCs from the stem cell graft donor, obtained from the stem cell graft.

CDR3 nucleotides: TGCAGTGCTAGAGATGGGGCGATCTACGAGCAGTACTTC. This sequence encodes CSARDGAIYEQYF. The chain couples TRBV20-1 to TRBJ2-7; D may be TRBD1 (5 bases). V lost 0 bases and J lost 3, with 9 bases in between. The length of the CDR3 is 13 residues. CDR1 DFQATT and CDR2 SNEGSKA come from the germline V gene (reference sequence).